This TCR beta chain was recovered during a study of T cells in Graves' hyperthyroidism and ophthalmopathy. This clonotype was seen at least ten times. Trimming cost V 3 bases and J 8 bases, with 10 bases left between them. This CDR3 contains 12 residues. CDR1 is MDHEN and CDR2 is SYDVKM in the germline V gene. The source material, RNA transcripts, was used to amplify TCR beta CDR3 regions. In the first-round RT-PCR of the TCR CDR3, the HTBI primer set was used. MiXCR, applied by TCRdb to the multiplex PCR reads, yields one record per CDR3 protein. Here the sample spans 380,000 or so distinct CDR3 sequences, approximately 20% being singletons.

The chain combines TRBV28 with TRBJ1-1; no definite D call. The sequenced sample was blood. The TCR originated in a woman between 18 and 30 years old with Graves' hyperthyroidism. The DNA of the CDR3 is TGTGCCAGCAGTTTTCCGCCACCGGAAGCTTTCTTT. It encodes CASSFPPPEAFF.